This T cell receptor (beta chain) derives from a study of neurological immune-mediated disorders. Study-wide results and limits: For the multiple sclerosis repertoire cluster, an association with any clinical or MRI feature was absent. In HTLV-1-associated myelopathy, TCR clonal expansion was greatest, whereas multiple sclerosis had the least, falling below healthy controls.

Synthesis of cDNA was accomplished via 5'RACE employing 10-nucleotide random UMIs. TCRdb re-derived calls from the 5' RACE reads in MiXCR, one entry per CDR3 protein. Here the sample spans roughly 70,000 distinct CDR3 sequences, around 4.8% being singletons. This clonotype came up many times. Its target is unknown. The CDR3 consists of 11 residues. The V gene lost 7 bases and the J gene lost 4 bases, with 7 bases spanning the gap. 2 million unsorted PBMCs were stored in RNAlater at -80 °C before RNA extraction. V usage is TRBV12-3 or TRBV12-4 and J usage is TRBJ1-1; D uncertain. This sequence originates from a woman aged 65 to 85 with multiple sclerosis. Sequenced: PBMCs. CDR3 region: CASKAVTEAFF. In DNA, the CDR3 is TGTGCCAGCAAAGCGGTCACTGAAGCTTTCTTT.